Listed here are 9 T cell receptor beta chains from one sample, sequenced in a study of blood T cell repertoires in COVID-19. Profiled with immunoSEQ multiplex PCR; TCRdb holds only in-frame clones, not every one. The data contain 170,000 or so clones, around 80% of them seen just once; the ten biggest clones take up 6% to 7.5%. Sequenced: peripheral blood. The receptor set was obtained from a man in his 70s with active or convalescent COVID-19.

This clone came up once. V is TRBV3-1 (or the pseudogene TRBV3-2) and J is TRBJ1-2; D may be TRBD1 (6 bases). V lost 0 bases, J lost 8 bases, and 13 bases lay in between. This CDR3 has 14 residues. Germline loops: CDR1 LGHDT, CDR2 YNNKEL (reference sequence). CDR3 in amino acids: CASSQDLTGGGYTF. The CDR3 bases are TGTGCCAGCAGCCAAGATTTGACAGGAGGAGGCTACACCTTC.

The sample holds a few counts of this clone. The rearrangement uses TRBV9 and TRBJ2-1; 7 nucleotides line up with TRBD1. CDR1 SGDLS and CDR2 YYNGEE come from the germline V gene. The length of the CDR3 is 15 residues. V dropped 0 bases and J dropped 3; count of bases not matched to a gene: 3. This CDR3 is CASSVEDRNYNEQFF. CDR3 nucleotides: TGTGCCAGCAGCGTAGAGGACAGGAACTACAATGAGCAGTTCTTC. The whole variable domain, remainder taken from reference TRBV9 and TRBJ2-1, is DSGVTQTPKHLITATGQRVTLRCSPRSGDLSVYWYQQSLDQGLQFLIQYYNGEERAKGNILERFSAQQFPDLHSELNLSSLELGDSALYFCASSVEDRNYNEQFFGPGTRLTVL.

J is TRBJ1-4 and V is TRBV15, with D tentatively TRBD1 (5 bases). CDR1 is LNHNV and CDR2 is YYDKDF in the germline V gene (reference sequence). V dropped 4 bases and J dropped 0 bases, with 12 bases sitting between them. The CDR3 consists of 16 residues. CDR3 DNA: TGTGCCACCAGCATAGACAGACTTGCAACTAATGAAAAACTGTTTTTT. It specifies CATSIDRLATNEKLFF.

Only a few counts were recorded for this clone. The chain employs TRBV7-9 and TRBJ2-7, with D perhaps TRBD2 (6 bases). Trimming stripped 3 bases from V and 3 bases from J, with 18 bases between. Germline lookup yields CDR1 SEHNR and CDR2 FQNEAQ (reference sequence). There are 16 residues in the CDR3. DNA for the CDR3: TGTGCCAGCAGCTTCGAAGGGAGGTCAGCCAACTACGAGCAGTACTTC. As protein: CASSFEGRSANYEQYF.

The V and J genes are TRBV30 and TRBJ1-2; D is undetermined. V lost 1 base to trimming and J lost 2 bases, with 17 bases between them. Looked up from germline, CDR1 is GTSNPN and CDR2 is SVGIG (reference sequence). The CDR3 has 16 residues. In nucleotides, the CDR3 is TGTGCCTGGAGTGCCCGGAGTAACCTGGAAAACTATGGCTACACCTTC. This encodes CAWSARSNLENYGYTF. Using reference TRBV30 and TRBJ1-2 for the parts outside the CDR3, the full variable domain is SQTIHQWPATLVQPVGSPLSLECTVEGTSNPNLYWYRQAAGRGLQLLFYSVGIGQISSEVPQNLSASRPQDRQFILSSKKLLLSDSGFYLCAWSARSNLENYGYTFGSGTRLTVV.

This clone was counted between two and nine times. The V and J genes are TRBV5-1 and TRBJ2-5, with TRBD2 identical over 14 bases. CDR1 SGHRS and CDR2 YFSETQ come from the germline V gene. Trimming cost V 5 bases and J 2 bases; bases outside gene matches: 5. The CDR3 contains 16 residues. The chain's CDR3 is CASRSGTSGSQETQYF. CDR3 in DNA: TGCGCCAGCAGATCCGGGACTAGCGGGAGTCAAGAGACCCAGTACTTC.

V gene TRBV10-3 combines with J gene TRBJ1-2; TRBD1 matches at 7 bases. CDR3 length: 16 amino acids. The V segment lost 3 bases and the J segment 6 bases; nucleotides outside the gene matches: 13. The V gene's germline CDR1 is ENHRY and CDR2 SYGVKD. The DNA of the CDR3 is TGTGCCATCAGTGATAAAGCGAGACAGGGAGATGATGGCTACACCTTC. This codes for CAISDKARQGDDGYTF.

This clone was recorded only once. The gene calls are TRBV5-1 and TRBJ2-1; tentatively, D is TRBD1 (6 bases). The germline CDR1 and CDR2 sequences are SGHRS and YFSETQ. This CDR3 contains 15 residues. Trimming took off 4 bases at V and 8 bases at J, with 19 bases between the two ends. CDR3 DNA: TGCGCCAGCAGCGCCGGGACATTGGCATTGGATGAGCAGTTCTTC. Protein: CASSAGTLALDEQFF.

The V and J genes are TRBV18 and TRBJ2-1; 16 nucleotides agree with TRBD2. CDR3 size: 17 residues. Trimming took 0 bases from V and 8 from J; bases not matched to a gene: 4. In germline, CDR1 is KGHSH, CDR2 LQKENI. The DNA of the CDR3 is TGTGCCAGCTCACCACCGGGGACTAGCGGGGGGGCTTATGAGCAGTTCTTC. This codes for CASSPPGTSGGAYEQFF.